This passage covers 16 T cell receptor beta chains from one sample sequenced in a study of identical twins. MiXCR, run by TCRdb on the 5' RACE reads, gives a single entry per CDR3 protein. The top ten hold about 0.27% of the sample, which has about 1.7 million distinct CDR3 sequences, roughly 35% seen once. The sequenced sample consisted of cord blood. Receptor source: a newborn girl in good health.

A few counts support this clonotype. J is TRBJ2-1 and V is TRBV11-3; 15 nucleotides agree with TRBD2. CDR3 length equals 17 residues. CDR1 and CDR2 (germline): SGHNT, YENEEA. V shed 6 bases and J 3 bases; nucleotides not matched to a gene: 6. Here the CDR3 reads CASSRTSGGALYNEQFF. CDR3 nucleotides: TGTGCCAGCAGTCGGACTAGCGGGGGGGCTCTCTACAATGAGCAGTTCTTC.

In this sample, this clonotype turned up a few times. The chain uses TRBV10-3 and TRBJ1-5; D call uncertain. The CDR3 loop spans 14 amino acids. Trimming removed 6 bases at V and 0 bases at J, with 9 bases between. Germline lookup yields CDR1 ENHRY and CDR2 SYGVKD. The CDR3 DNA is TGTGCCATCAGCGCACACCCTAGCAATCAGCCCCAGCATTTT. This translates into CAISAHPSNQPQHF.

This clonotype was counted many times. The chain carries TRBV24-1 and TRBJ2-1; a weak D match, TRBD2 (5 bases). Germline V gene lookup returns CDR1 KGHDR and CDR2 SFDVKD. CDR3 length: 13 amino acids. V lost 0 bases and J 9 bases, leaving 8 bases between the germline ends. Written as DNA, the CDR3 is TGTGCCACCAGTGATTTGGGACGGGGTGAGCAGTTCTTC. This codes for CATSDLGRGEQFF.

The genes are TRBV9 and TRBJ2-5; D ambiguous. V lost 0 bases and J lost 4, with 13 bases in between. The CDR3 is 15 amino acids. In germline, CDR1 is SGDLS, CDR2 YYNGEE. The CDR3 DNA reads as TGTGCCAGCAGCGTAGGCCACCTAACCCGAGAGACCCAGTACTTC. Translation gives CASSVGHLTRETQYF.

The chain carries TRBV2 and TRBJ2-7, with 8 bases lining up with TRBD1. Unmatched junction bases numbered 9, after V lost 8 bases and J lost 3 bases. Germline CDR1 reads SNHLY; CDR2 reads FYNNEI. The CDR3 runs 14 residues. In DNA, the CDR3 is TGTGCCAGCGGTGTCCGGACAGGGCACTACGAGCAGTACTTC. It translates to CASGVRTGHYEQYF. Full variable domain (missing parts from reference TRBV2 and TRBJ2-7): EPEVTQTPSHQVTQMGQEVILRCVPISNHLYFYWYRQILGQKVEFLVSFYNNEISEKSEIFDDQFSVERPDGSNFTLKIRSTKLEDSAMYFCASGVRTGHYEQYFGPGTRLTVT.

In this sample, this clonotype turned up many times. The chain joins TRBV7-2 to TRBJ2-3; 11 bases line up with TRBD2. Germline trimming cut 4 bases from V and 6 bases from J; bases unmatched to any gene: 12. Germline V gives CDR1 SGHTA, CDR2 FQGNSA. The CDR3 covers 17 residues. The CDR3 DNA reads TGTGCCAGCAGCTCCATGATACTAGCGGGAGTGACGGATACGCAGTATTTT. This encodes CASSSMILAGVTDTQYF.

This clonotype has only a few counts. The CDR3 DNA follows: TGTGCCAGCAGTTTAACTCCGGACGGTAATCAGCCCCAGCATTTT. This sequence encodes CASSLTPDGNQPQHF. The rearrangement joins TRBV12-3 or TRBV12-4 to TRBJ1-5; D is unclear. Trimming shortened V by 2 bases and J by 4 bases, and 12 bases separated the two germline ends. The CDR3 consists of 15 residues.

This rearrangement joins TRBV20-1 to TRBJ2-3, with D hard to call. Germline assignment: CDR1 DFQATT and CDR2 SNEGSKA (reference sequence). V was trimmed by 5 bases and J by 3 bases, leaving 12 bases between them. The CDR3 loop spans 13 amino acids. Here the CDR3 DNA reads TGCAGTGCTGTTAGGCCTACAACAGATACGCAGTATTTT. Translated, it gives CSAVRPTTDTQYF.

The chain is built from TRBV20-1 and TRBJ2-4; D not resolved. The CDR3 is 11 amino acids. Trimming shortened V by 3 bases and J by 5 bases, and 5 bases separated the two germline ends. The germline gives CDR1 DFQATT, CDR2 SNEGSKA (reference sequence). The CDR3 spells CSARGENIQYF. The CDR3 DNA is TGCAGTGCTAGGGGCGAAAACATTCAGTACTTC.

This chain joins TRBV18 and TRBJ1-4; TRBD1 is a possible D gene (6 bases). CDR1 KGHSH and CDR2 LQKENI come from the germline V gene. Trimming pared 4 bases from V and 8 bases from J, leaving 14 bases between. The CDR3 is 14 residues long. CDR3 in amino acids: CASSRRTGWEKLFF. The CDR3 DNA is TGTGCCAGCTCACGTCGAACAGGGTGGGAAAAACTGTTTTTT.

This clonotype appeared a few times. The chain joins TRBV24-1 to TRBJ2-1; D may be TRBD2 (6 bases). The length of the CDR3 is 13 residues. Germline CDR1 is KGHDR and CDR2 is SFDVKD. Deletions cut 4 bases from V and 7 bases from J, with 10 bases between. This CDR3 is CATSDPGENEQFF. CDR3 DNA sequence: TGTGCCACCAGTGACCCGGGGGAAAATGAGCAGTTCTTC.

The CDR3 sequence is CASSFPLGRGYNEQFF. As DNA, the CDR3 is TGCGCCAGCAGCTTTCCCCTTGGTCGTGGGTACAATGAGCAGTTCTTC. V and J are TRBV5-1 and TRBJ2-1; D not certain. Trimming left V 2 bases short and J 4 bases short, with 16 bases between. The CDR3 runs to 16 residues. CDR1 SGHRS and CDR2 YFSETQ come from the germline V gene.

This clonotype was recorded a few times. The rearrangement links TRBV4-2 to TRBJ1-2; 7 bases match TRBD1. The CDR3 has 16 amino acids. Trimming took 0 bases from V and 4 from J; bases not matched to a gene: 8. Germline V gives CDR1 LGHNA, CDR2 YNFKEQ. CDR3 sequence reads: CASSQDQLRGTYGYTF. As DNA, the CDR3 is TGTGCCAGCAGCCAAGATCAACTCAGGGGGACCTATGGCTACACCTTC.

This chain joins TRBV5-1 and TRBJ2-7; TRBD2 matches at 10 bases. This CDR3 has 14 residues. CDR1 is SGHRS, CDR2 YFSETQ, per germline. After removal of 3 bases from V and 7 bases from J, the junction contained 7 bases not matched to a gene. CDR3 in amino acids: CASSSTSGAGEQYF. The CDR3 nucleotides read TGCGCCAGCAGCTCAACTAGCGGGGCTGGTGAGCAGTACTTC.

About this clonotype itself: One end of the junction varies from germline; a read error may be responsible. The chain employs TRBV6-5 and TRBJ2-1; no firm D call. The last part of the DNA fits TRBJ2-7 better; the J call may be wrong. The CDR3 consists of 13 residues. Per germline, CDR1 MNHEY and CDR2 SVGAGI. The CDR3 protein is CAGSYSTYNEQYF. The DNA for the CDR3 is TGTGCCGGCAGTTACTCGACCTACAATGAGCAGTACTTC.

This sequence joins TRBV4-2 and TRBJ2-1; TRBD2 matches 8 bases. The CDR3 has 15 residues. The germline CDR1 and CDR2 sequences are LGHNA and YNFKEQ. Germline trimming cut 0 bases from V and 10 bases from J; bases unmatched to any gene: 8. The CDR3, as DNA: TGTGCCAGCAGCCAAGAAGGGAGCGGGAGCCACGAGCAGTTCTTC. Translating it yields CASSQEGSGSHEQFF.